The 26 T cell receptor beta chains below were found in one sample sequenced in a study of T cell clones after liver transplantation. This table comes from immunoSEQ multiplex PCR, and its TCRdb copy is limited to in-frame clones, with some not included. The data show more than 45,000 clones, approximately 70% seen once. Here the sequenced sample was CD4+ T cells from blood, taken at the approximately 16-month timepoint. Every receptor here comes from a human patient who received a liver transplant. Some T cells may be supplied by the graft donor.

The DNA for the CDR3 is TGCGCCAGCAGCTTGGGGGGTCAGAAATGGACCGGGGAGCTGTTTTTT. Translation: CASSLGGQKWTGELFF. J is TRBJ2-2 and V is TRBV5-1; D is uncertain. The V end was cut by 0 bases, the J end by 5 bases, with 14 bases between. Germline-derived CDR1 and CDR2 are SGHRS and YFSETQ. The CDR3 totals 16 residues. The full variable domain, with the rest looked up from reference TRBV5-1 and TRBJ2-2, is KAGVTQTPRYLIKTRGQQVTLSCSPISGHRSVSWYQQTPGQGLQFLFEYFSETQRNKGNFPGRFSGRQFSNSRSEMNVSTLELGDSALYLCASSLGGQKWTGELFFGEGSRLTVL.

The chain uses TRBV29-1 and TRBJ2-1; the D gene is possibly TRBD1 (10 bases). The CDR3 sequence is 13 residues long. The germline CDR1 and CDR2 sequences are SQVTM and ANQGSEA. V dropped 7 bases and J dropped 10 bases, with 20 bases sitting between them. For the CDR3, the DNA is TGCAGCGCCGCGGGGGGGACAGGGGCCGAGCAGTTCTTC. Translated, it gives CSAAGGTGAEQFF.

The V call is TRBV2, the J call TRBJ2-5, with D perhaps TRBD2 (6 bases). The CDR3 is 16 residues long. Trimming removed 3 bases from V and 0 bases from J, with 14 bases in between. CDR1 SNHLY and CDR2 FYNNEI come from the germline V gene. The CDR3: CASSDPRGGYQETQYF. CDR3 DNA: TGTGCCAGCAGTGACCCCCGCGGAGGGTACCAAGAGACCCAGTACTTC.

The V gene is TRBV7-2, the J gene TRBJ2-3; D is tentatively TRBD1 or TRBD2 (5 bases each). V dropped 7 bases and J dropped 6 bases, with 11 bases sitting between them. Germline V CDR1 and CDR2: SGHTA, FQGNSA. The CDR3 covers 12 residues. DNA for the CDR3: TGTGCCAGCACCCGAGAGGGGGATACGCAGTATTTT. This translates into CASTREGDTQYF.

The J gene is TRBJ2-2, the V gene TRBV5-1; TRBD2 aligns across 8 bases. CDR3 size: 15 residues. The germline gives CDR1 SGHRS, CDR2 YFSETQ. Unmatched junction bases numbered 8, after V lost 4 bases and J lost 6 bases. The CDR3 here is CASSPGREGAGELFF. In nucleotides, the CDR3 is TGCGCCAGCAGCCCCGGGAGGGAGGGGGCCGGGGAGCTGTTTTTT.

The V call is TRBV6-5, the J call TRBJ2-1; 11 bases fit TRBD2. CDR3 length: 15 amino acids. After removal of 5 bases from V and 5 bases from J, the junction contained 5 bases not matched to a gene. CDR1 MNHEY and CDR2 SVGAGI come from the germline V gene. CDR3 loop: CASSPGTSGHNEQFF. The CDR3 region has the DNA TGTGCCAGCAGTCCGGGGACTAGCGGACACAATGAGCAGTTCTTC.

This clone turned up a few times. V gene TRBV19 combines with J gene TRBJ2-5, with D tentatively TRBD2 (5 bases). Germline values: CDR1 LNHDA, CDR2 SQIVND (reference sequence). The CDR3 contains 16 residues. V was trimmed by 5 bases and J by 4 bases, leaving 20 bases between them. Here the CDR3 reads CASSPTARVDGETQYF. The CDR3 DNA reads TGTGCCAGTAGTCCCACTGCGCGGGTAGATGGAGAGACCCAGTACTTC.

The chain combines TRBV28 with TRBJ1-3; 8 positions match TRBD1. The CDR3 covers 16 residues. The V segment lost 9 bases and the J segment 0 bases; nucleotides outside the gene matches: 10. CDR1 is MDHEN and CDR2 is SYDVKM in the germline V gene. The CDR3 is CASYSGGSPSGNTIYF. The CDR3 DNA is TGTGCCAGTTATTCAGGGGGCTCACCCTCTGGAAACACCATATATTTT.

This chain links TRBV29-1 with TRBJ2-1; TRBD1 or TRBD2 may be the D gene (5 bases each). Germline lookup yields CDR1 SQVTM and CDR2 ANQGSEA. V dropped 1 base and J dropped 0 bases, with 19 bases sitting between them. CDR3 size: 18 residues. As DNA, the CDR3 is TGCAGCGTTGAAGTGGGGGACCGGACTCCAAGCTCCTACAATGAGCAGTTCTTC. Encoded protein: CSVEVGDRTPSSYNEQFF.

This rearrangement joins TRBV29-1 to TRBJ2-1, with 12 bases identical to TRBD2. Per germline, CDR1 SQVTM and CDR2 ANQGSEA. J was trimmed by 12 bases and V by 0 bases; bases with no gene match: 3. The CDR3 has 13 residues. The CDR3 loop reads CSVEDPGLAGQFF. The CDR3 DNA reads TGCAGCGTTGAAGACCCGGGACTAGCGGGGCAGTTCTTC.

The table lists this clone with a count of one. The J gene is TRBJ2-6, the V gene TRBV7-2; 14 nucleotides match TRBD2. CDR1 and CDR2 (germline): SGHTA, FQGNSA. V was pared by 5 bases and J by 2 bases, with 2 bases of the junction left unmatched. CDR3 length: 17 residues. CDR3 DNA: TGTGCCAGCAGCCAGGGACTAGCGGGGGCTGGGGCCAACGTCCTGACTTTC. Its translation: CASSQGLAGAGANVLTF. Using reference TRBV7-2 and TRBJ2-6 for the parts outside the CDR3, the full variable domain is GAGVSQSPSNKVTEKGKDVELRCDPISGHTALYWYRQSLGQGLEFLIYFQGNSAPDKSGLPSDRFSAERTGGSVSTLTIQRTQQEDSAVYLCASSQGLAGAGANVLTFGAGSRLTVL.

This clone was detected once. CDR3 in DNA: TGTGCCAGCAGCTCGCTCCCAGGGGAGGGTCATAATGAGCAGTTCTTC. It translates to CASSSLPGEGHNEQFF. The rearrangement uses TRBV7-9 and TRBJ2-1, with a possible D match to TRBD2 (7 bases). Germline V gene lookup returns CDR1 SEHNR and CDR2 FQNEAQ (reference sequence). The V end was cut by 4 bases, the J end by 7 bases, with 20 bases between. CDR3 length equals 16 residues.

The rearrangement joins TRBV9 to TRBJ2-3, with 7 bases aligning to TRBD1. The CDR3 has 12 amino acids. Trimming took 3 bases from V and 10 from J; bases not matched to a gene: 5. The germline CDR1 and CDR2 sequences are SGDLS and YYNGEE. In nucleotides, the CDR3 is TGTGCCAGCAGCGCCCAGACAGGGTCGCAGTATTTT. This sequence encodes CASSAQTGSQYF.

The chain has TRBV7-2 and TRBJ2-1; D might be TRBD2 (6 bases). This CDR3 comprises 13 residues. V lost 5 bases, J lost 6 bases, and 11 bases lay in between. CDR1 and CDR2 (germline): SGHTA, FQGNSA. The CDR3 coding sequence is TGTGCCAGCAGCAACCAGGAGGGCAATGAGCAGTTCTTC. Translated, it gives CASSNQEGNEQFF.

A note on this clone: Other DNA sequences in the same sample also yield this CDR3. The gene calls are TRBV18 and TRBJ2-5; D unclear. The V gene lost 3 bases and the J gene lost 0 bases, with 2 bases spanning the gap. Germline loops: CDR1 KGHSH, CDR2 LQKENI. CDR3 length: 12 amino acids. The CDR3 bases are TGTGCCAGCTCACCCAACCAAGAGACCCAGTACTTC. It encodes CASSPNQETQYF.

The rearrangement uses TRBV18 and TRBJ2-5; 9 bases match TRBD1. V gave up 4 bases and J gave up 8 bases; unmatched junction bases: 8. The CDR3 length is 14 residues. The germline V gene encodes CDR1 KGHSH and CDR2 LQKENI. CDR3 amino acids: CASSQGQGSTTQYF. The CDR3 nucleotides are TGTGCCAGCTCACAGGGACAGGGCTCCACTACCCAGTACTTC.

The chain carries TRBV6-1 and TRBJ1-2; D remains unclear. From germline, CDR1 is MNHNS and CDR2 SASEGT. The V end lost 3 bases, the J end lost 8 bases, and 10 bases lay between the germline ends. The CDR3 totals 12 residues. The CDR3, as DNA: TGTGCCAGCAGTGAGACGTCGTTGGGCTACACCTTC. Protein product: CASSETSLGYTF.

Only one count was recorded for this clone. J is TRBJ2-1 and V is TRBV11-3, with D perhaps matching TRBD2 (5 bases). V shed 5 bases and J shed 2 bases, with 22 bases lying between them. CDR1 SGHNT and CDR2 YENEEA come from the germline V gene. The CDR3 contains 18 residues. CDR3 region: CASSRVAGVGVAYNEQFF. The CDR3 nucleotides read TGTGCCAGCAGCCGGGTGGCCGGGGTCGGGGTTGCCTACAATGAGCAGTTCTTC.

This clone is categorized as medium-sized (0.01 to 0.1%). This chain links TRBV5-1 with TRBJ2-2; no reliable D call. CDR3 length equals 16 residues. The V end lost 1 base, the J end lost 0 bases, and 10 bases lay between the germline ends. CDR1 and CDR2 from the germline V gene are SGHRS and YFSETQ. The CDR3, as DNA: TGCGCCAGCAGCTTGCTGGGGTCCACGAACACCGGGGAGCTGTTTTTT. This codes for CASSLLGSTNTGELFF.

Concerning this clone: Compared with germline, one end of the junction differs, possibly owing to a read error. This CDR3 is CAWSVGPLAEF. The CDR3 coding sequence is TGTGCCTGGTCGGTCGGGCCACTTGCTGAATTC. The chain combines TRBV30 with TRBJ2-7, with D unclear. CDR3 length: 11 residues. Germline CDR1 reads GTSNPN; CDR2 reads SVGIG (reference sequence).

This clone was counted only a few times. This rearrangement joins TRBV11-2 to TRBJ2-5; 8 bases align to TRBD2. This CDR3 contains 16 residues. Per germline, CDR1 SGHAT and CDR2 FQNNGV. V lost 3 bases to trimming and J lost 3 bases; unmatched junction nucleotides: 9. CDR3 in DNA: TGTGCCAGCAGCTTTGGCGGGGGGACTCGGGAAGAGACCCAGTACTTC. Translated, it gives CASSFGGGTREETQYF. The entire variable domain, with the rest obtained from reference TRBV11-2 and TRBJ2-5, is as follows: EAGVAQSPRYKIIEKRQSVAFWCNPISGHATLYWYQQILGQGPKLLIQFQNNGVVDDSQLPKDRFSAERLKGVDSTLKIQPAKLEDSAVYLCASSFGGGTREETQYFGPGTRLLVL.

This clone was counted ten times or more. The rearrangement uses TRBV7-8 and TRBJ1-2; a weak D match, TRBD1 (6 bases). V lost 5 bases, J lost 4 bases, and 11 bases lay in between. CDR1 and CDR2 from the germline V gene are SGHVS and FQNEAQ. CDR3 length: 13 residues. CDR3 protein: CASSLQGGYGYTF. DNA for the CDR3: TGTGCCAGCAGCCTACAGGGAGGCTATGGCTACACCTTC.

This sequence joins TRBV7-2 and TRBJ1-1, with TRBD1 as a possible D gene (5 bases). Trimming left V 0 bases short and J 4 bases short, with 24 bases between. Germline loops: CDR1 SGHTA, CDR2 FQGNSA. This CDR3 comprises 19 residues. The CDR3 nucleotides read TGTGCCAGCAGCTTAGCGATGGGATTCGGTGCGGGGGGTAGCACTGAAGCTTTCTTT. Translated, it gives CASSLAMGFGAGGSTEAFF.

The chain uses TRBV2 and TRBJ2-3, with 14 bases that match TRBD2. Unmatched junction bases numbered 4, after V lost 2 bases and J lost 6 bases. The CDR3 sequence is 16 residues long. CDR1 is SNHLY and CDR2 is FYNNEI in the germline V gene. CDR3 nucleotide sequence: TGTGCCAGCAGTGAAACGGGACTAGCGGGAGCTGATACGCAGTATTTT. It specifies CASSETGLAGADTQYF.

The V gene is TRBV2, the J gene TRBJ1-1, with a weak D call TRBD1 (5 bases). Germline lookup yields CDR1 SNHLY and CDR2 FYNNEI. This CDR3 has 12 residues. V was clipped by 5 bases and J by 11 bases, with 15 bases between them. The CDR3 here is CASSPGGAGAFF. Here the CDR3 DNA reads TGTGCCAGCAGTCCGGGCGGGGCGGGGGCTTTCTTT.

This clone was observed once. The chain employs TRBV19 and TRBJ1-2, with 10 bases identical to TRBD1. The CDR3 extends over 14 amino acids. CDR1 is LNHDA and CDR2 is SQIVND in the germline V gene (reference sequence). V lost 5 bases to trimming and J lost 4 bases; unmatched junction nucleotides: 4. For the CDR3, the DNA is TGTGCCAGTAGTGGGGGGACAGGGGCCTATGGCTACACCTTC. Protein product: CASSGGTGAYGYTF. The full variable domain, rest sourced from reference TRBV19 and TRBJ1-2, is DGGITQSPKYLFRKEGQNVTLSCEQNLNHDAMYWYRQDPGQGLRLIYYSQIVNDFQKGDIAEGYSVSREKKESFPLTVTSAQKNPTAFYLCASSGGTGAYGYTFGSGTRLTVV.